The 14 T cell receptor beta chains given below trace back to one sample, sequenced in a study of blood T cell repertoires in COVID-19. Profiling relied on immunoSEQ multiplex PCR, and the TCRdb table lists in-frame clones only, not all of them. The table lists just under 350,000 clones, around nine tenths of them singletons. Sequenced input: peripheral blood. The receptors were sampled from a woman between 18 and 29 years old who had recovered from COVID-19.

CDR3 loop: CASSQGTQQGGYEQYV. The CDR3 DNA reads as TGCGCCAGCAGCCAAGGGACCCAACAGGGCGGCTACGAGCAGTACGTC. This chain joins TRBV4-1 and TRBJ2-7, with D maybe TRBD1 (6 bases). Trimming shortened V by 1 base and J by 3 bases, and 16 bases separated the two germline ends. CDR3 length: 16 amino acids. Germline loops: CDR1 MGHRA, CDR2 YSYEKL.

The chain carries TRBV27 and TRBJ2-5; TRBD2 agrees at 9 bases. Germline trimming cut 1 base from V and 5 bases from J; bases unmatched to any gene: 8. Looked up from germline, CDR1 is MNHEY and CDR2 is SMNVEV (reference sequence). The CDR3 extends over 16 amino acids. CDR3 protein: CASSLFAGTSSETQYF. The CDR3 nucleotides read TGTGCCAGCAGTTTATTTGCCGGGACTAGCAGCGAGACCCAGTACTTC.

Worth noting for this clone: At one end, the junction sequence differs from germline, possibly due to a read error. J is TRBJ2-3 and V is TRBV10-2, with D perhaps TRBD2 (6 bases). There are 12 residues in the CDR3. Looked up from germline, CDR1 is WSHSY and CDR2 is SAAADI. The DNA of the CDR3 is TGCGCCAGCAGTGAAGGCGCGGGGTCCCCGTTTTTT. It specifies CASSEGAGSPFF.

The genes are TRBV19 and TRBJ1-2; 8 bases map to TRBD1. The CDR3 runs to 13 residues. J gave up 7 bases and V 5 bases, and 6 bases lay outside the gene matches. The germline V gene has CDR1 LNHDA and CDR2 SQIVND (reference sequence). The CDR3 DNA follows: TGTGCCAGTAGTTCAACCGGGACAGGTGGCTACACCTTC. This codes for CASSSTGTGGYTF.

This chain connects TRBV3-1 (or the pseudogene TRBV3-2) to TRBJ1-1; 8 bases are shared with TRBD1. Germline V gene data show CDR1 as LGHDT and CDR2 as YNNKEL (reference sequence). V dropped 4 bases and J dropped 4; count of bases not matched to a gene: 5. The CDR3 runs to 14 residues. Written as DNA, the CDR3 is TGTGCCAGCAGCCCCGGACAGGGAGGCACTGAAGCTTTCTTT. Translated, it gives CASSPGQGGTEAFF.

The genes are TRBV6-4 and TRBJ2-7, with TRBD2 identical over 11 bases. The CDR3 is made up of 17 amino acids. The germline V gene encodes CDR1 MRHNA and CDR2 SNTAGT. Trimming removed 4 bases from V and 0 bases from J; junction bases left unmatched: 8. The CDR3 is CASSGPRTSGSSYEQYV. The CDR3 DNA reads as TGTGCCAGCAGTGGCCCCAGGACTAGCGGGTCCTCCTACGAGCAGTACGTC.

The chain carries TRBV7-8 and TRBJ1-2; D ambiguous. The germline gives CDR1 SGHVS, CDR2 FQNEAQ. The CDR3 length is 15 residues. V was clipped by 0 bases and J by 3 bases, with 11 bases between them. The DNA of the CDR3 is TGTGCCAGCAGCTTAGCCAGATCCATCTACTATGGCTACACCTTC. The encoded protein is CASSLARSIYYGYTF. The whole variable domain, filled in from reference TRBV7-8 and TRBJ1-2, reads GAGVSQSPRYKVAKRGQDVALRCDPISGHVSLFWYQQALGQGPEFLTYFQNEAQLDKSGLPSDRFFAERPEGSVSTLKIQRTQQEDSAVYLCASSLARSIYYGYTFGSGTRLTVV.

The chain is built from TRBV5-1 and TRBJ2-2; 10 bases agree with TRBD1. The CDR3 has 15 amino acids. Germline lookup yields CDR1 SGHRS and CDR2 YFSETQ. Trimming removed 3 bases from V and 6 bases from J; junction bases left unmatched: 5. CDR3: CASSSDGQGAGELFF. Here the CDR3 DNA reads TGCGCCAGCAGCTCGGACGGACAGGGGGCCGGGGAGCTGTTTTTT.

This clone was found a few times. The chain employs TRBV2 and TRBJ1-4, with D uncertain. This CDR3 is 13 amino acids long. Trimming took 5 bases from V and 8 from J, leaving 12 bases between them. CDR1 SNHLY and CDR2 FYNNEI come from the germline V gene. The CDR3 protein is CASSRIPGEKLFF. The CDR3 coding sequence is TGTGCCAGCAGTAGAATACCGGGGGAAAAACTGTTTTTT.

CDR3 nucleotide sequence: TGTGCCAGTGGGGGGGTATTCCATTCACCCCTCCACTTT. Protein: CASGGVFHSPLHF. The chain uses TRBV7-2 and TRBJ1-6; D might be TRBD1 (5 bases). The CDR3 runs to 13 residues. The V and J ends lost 9 bases and 8 bases respectively, with 14 bases between them. Germline-derived CDR1 and CDR2 are SGHTA and FQGNSA. Variable domain in full (rest from reference TRBV7-2 and TRBJ1-6): GAGVSQSPSNKVTEKGKDVELRCDPISGHTALYWYRQSLGQGLEFLIYFQGNSAPDKSGLPSDRFSAERTGGSVSTLTIQRTQQEDSAVYLCASGGVFHSPLHFGNGTRLTVT.

V is TRBV5-1 and J is TRBJ2-3; 15 nucleotides align to TRBD2. The V segment lost 4 bases and the J segment 4 bases; nucleotides outside the gene matches: 10. CDR1 is SGHRS, CDR2 YFSETQ, per germline. The CDR3 consists of 18 residues. The CDR3 nucleotides read TGCGCCAGCAGCCGGACCCTTGGACTAGCGGGAGGGGCAGATACGCAGTATTTT. Protein: CASSRTLGLAGGADTQYF.

The V call is TRBV27, the J call TRBJ1-1; 7 bases agree with TRBD1. CDR3 length: 12 amino acids. Germline assignment: CDR1 MNHEY and CDR2 SMNVEV (reference sequence). J was trimmed by 7 bases and V by 5 bases; bases with no gene match: 4. The CDR3 DNA sequence: TGTGCCAGCAGTGCACAGGGGTTTGAAGCTTTCTTT. Protein sequence: CASSAQGFEAFF.

The chain is built from TRBV21-1 and TRBJ2-1; the table assigns TRBD2, which was not confirmed against the DNA. TRBV21-1 is deemed a pseudogene. The CDR3 totals 16 residues. The CDR3 reads CASSNGRGRATQGKFF. The CDR3 DNA follows: TGTGCCAGCAGCAATGGGCGGGGGCGCGCTACGCAGGGAAAGTTCTTC.

This rearrangement joins TRBV5-1 to TRBJ2-1; tentatively, D is TRBD2 (6 bases). Germline CDR1 is SGHRS and CDR2 is YFSETQ. Trimming stripped 3 bases from V and 7 bases from J, with 17 bases between. This CDR3 has 15 amino acids. The CDR3: CASSSGSGGRNEQFF. The CDR3, as DNA: TGCGCCAGCAGCTCGGGTAGCGGAGGACGAAATGAGCAGTTCTTC. The full variable domain, in which reference TRBV5-1 and TRBJ2-1 provide the parts outside the CDR3, is KAGVTQTPRYLIKTRGQQVTLSCSPISGHRSVSWYQQTPGQGLQFLFEYFSETQRNKGNFPGRFSGRQFSNSRSEMNVSTLELGDSALYLCASSSGSGGRNEQFFGPGTRLTVL.